The 14 T cell receptor beta chains listed next were all sequenced from one sample in a study of shared clonotypes between healthy human individuals. TCRdb's copy holds only in-frame clones and misses some; the assay was immunoSEQ multiplex PCR. The table lists 950,000 to 1,100,000 clones, about 74% of them singletons. The sample consisted of memory CD4+ T cells sorted from blood. Indicated subset: CD45RA-negative fraction. These receptors were taken from a man between 18 and 35 years old in good health.

The rearrangement uses TRBV9 and TRBJ2-2; 7 bases are shared with TRBD1. This CDR3 is 15 amino acids long. The ends lost 4 bases at V and 5 bases at J; junction bases unmatched: 8. The germline V gene encodes CDR1 SGDLS and CDR2 YYNGEE. For the CDR3, the DNA is TGTGCCAGCAGCATGACAGGGTCGAGTACCGGGGAGCTGTTTTTT. As protein: CASSMTGSSTGELFF. Based on the CDR3 plus reference TRBV9 and TRBJ2-2, the full variable domain is DSGVTQTPKHLITATGQRVTLRCSPRSGDLSVYWYQQSLDQGLQFLIQYYNGEERAKGNILERFSAQQFPDLHSELNLSSLELGDSALYFCASSMTGSSTGELFFGEGSRLTVL.

The V call is TRBV6-6, the J call TRBJ1-5; D is unresolved. The CDR3 is made up of 14 amino acids. Germline CDR1 reads MNHNY; CDR2 reads SVGAGI (reference sequence). V was pared by 0 bases and J by 0 bases, with 3 bases between. CDR3 sequence reads: CASSYSSSNQPQHF. The CDR3 nucleotides read TGTGCCAGCAGTTACTCGAGTAGCAATCAGCCCCAGCATTTT.

CDR3 sequence: CASSFPLTGGSEKLFF. In DNA form, the CDR3 reads TGTGCCAGCAGCTTCCCTTTGACAGGGGGCTCTGAAAAACTGTTTTTT. The chain has TRBV7-9 and TRBJ1-4; 10 bases are a match to TRBD1. This CDR3 has 16 residues. The ends lost 3 bases at V and 7 bases at J; junction bases unmatched: 8. CDR1 and CDR2 (germline): SEHNR, FQNEAQ (reference sequence).

This clone was counted between two and nine times. This chain uses TRBV18 with TRBJ1-1, with TRBD1 identical over 8 bases. The CDR3 extends over 17 amino acids. The V gene end was trimmed by 2 bases and the J gene end by 1 base; junction bases not matched to a gene: 9. Germline CDR1 is KGHSH and CDR2 is LQKENI. The DNA for the CDR3 is TGTGCCAGCTCACCAAGCCAGGGGGCTAGTAAGAACACTGAAGCTTTCTTT. It yields the protein CASSPSQGASKNTEAFF.

The chain employs TRBV29-1 and TRBJ1-5, with D unclear. The CDR3 totals 15 residues. V was clipped by 7 bases and J by 4 bases, with 20 bases between them. Germline CDR1 is SQVTM and CDR2 is ANQGSEA. Here the CDR3 DNA reads TGCAGCGCTGTCCGGGGTCCAGCAACGAATCAGCCCCAGCATTTT. It encodes CSAVRGPATNQPQHF. The full variable domain, rest sourced from reference TRBV29-1 and TRBJ1-5, is SAVISQKPSRDICQRGTSLTIQCQVDSQVTMMFWYRQQPGQSLTLIATANQGSEATYESGFVIDKFPISRPNLTFSTLTVSNMSPEDSSIYLCSAVRGPATNQPQHFGDGTRLSIL.

This clone was counted only a few times. The same CDR3 is also encoded by other DNA sequences in this sample. V gene TRBV4-1 combines with J gene TRBJ1-1; no definite D call. CDR1 and CDR2 (germline): MGHRA, YSYEKL. V lost 1 base, J lost 1 base, and 4 bases lay in between. CDR3 length: 13 amino acids. The CDR3 coding sequence is TGCGCCAGCAGCCAAGTTCCGAACACTGAAGCTTTCTTT. Translated, it gives CASSQVPNTEAFF.

This chain links TRBV15 with TRBJ2-2, with D perhaps matching TRBD2 (6 bases). This CDR3 is built from 13 residues. CDR1 is LNHNV, CDR2 YYDKDF, per germline (reference sequence). Trimming stripped 6 bases from V and 7 bases from J, with 12 bases between. The DNA for the CDR3 is TGTGCCACCAGGCGCGGGGTGGGCGGGGAGCTGTTTTTT. Amino acid sequence: CATRRGVGGELFF.

This clone was detected a few times. The DNA of the CDR3 is TGTGCCAGTAGTGCCCAGGGTTTGATCGATCAGCCCCAGCATTTT. This translates into CASSAQGLIDQPQHF. J is TRBJ1-5 and V is TRBV19, with D possibly being TRBD1 (5 bases). Per the germline V gene, CDR1 is LNHDA and CDR2 is SQIVND (reference sequence). This CDR3 region has 15 residues. Deletions cut 5 bases from V and 5 bases from J, with 16 bases between.

The genes are TRBV6-1 and TRBJ2-5; no definite D call. CDR1 and CDR2 (germline): MNHNS, SASEGT. The CDR3 length is 14 residues. V was pared by 2 bases and J by 5 bases, with 12 bases between. Written as DNA, the CDR3 is TGTGCCAGCAGTGAATCCCCCCCTGGGGAGACCCAGTACTTC. This codes for CASSESPPGETQYF.

This clone was counted only a few times. The chain recombines TRBV11-2 with TRBJ1-6, with a possible D match to TRBD1 (5 bases). CDR1 is SGHAT, CDR2 FQNNGV, per germline. The CDR3 sequence is 14 residues long. V lost 5 bases and J 8 bases, leaving 13 bases between the germline ends. The CDR3 DNA follows: TGTGCCAGCAGCCCCAGACAGAGGGATTCACCCCTCCACTTT. It translates to CASSPRQRDSPLHF.

The chain combines TRBV10-3 with TRBJ2-2, with 7 bases identical to TRBD1. With 6 bases clipped from V and 6 bases from J, the junction kept 7 bases outside the gene matches. CDR3 length equals 14 residues. Germline values: CDR1 ENHRY, CDR2 SYGVKD. CDR3 amino acids: CAIRRGQSPGELFF. The DNA for the CDR3 is TGTGCCATCAGAAGGGGACAGTCCCCCGGGGAGCTGTTTTTT.

This chain joins TRBV28 and TRBJ1-6; D is perhaps TRBD1 (5 bases). The germline V gene encodes CDR1 MDHEN and CDR2 SYDVKM. CDR3 length equals 14 residues. Trimming pared 7 bases from V and 2 bases from J, leaving 9 bases between. The CDR3 nucleotides are TGTGCCAGCACTGGCAGGGCCTATAATTCACCCCTCCACTTT. Its protein product is CASTGRAYNSPLHF. Drawing the rest from reference TRBV28 and TRBJ1-6, the complete variable domain is DVKVTQSSRYLVKRTGEKVFLECVQDMDHENMFWYRQDPGLGLRLIYFSYDVKMKEKGDIPEGYSVSREKKERFSLILESASTNQTSMYLCASTGRAYNSPLHFGNGTRLTVT.

V usage is TRBV7-6 and J usage is TRBJ2-7, with 7 nucleotides matching TRBD2. CDR1 and CDR2 (germline): SGHVS, FNYEAQ. The ends lost 5 bases at V and 3 bases at J; junction bases unmatched: 13. This CDR3 contains 16 residues. This CDR3 reads CASSAVAGSSGYEQYF. The CDR3 region has the DNA TGTGCCAGCAGCGCAGTAGCGGGCTCCTCCGGCTACGAGCAGTACTTC.

This clone was observed a single time. V usage is TRBV2 and J usage is TRBJ2-7; D is perhaps TRBD2 (5 bases). V lost 6 bases to trimming and J lost 2 bases, with 11 bases between them. There are 13 residues in the CDR3. Germline lookup yields CDR1 SNHLY and CDR2 FYNNEI. Here the CDR3 reads CASSLRETYEQYF. The CDR3 region has the DNA TGTGCCAGCAGCCTTAGGGAGACCTACGAGCAGTACTTC.